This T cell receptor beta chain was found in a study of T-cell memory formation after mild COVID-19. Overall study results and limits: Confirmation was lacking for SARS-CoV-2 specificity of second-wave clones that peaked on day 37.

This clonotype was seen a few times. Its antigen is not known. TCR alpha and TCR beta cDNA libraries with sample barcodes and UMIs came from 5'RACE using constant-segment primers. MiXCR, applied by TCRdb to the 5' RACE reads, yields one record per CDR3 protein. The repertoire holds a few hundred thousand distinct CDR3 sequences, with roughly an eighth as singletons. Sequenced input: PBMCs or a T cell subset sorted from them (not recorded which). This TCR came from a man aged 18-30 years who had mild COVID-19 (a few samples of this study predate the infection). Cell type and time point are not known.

The chain's CDR3 is CASSWNLKAEAFF. The CDR3 nucleotides read TGTGCCAGCAGCTGGAACTTAAAGGCTGAAGCTTTCTTT. The V gene is TRBV5-6, the J gene TRBJ1-1; D is unresolved. Deletions cut 3 bases from V and 6 bases from J, with 12 bases between. Germline CDR1 SGHDT, CDR2 YYEEEE. The CDR3 runs 13 residues.